The 19 T cell receptor beta chains below all came from one sample that was sequenced in a study of technical replicates of blood from a handful of donors. Profiling relied on immunoSEQ multiplex PCR, and the TCRdb table lists in-frame clones only, not all of them. The sample includes about 44,000 clones, about 96% of them seen just once. Source material: T cells isolated from PBMCs. These receptors were obtained from a human donor in good health.

The chain carries TRBV5-6 and TRBJ1-4; the D is unclear. V was clipped by 5 bases and J by 3 bases, with 5 bases between them. This CDR3 contains 12 residues. Germline V gene data show CDR1 as SGHDT and CDR2 as YYEEEE. The CDR3 DNA sequence: TGTGCCAGCAGTGAGTCTAATGAAAAACTGTTTTTT. This codes for CASSESNEKLFF. The full variable domain, in which reference TRBV5-6 and TRBJ1-4 provide the parts outside the CDR3, is DAGVTQSPTHLIKTRGQQVTLRCSPKSGHDTVSWYQQALGQGPQFIFQYYEEEERQRGNFPDRFSGHQFPNYSSELNVNALLLGDSALYLCASSESNEKLFFGSGTQLSVL.

The rearrangement joins TRBV27 to TRBJ2-7; 9 bases match TRBD2. The CDR3 covers 15 residues. J was trimmed by 1 base and V by 2 bases; bases with no gene match: 3. Germline CDR1 is MNHEY and CDR2 is SMNVEV (reference sequence). The CDR3 region is CASSLMLAGSYEQYF. The CDR3, as DNA: TGTGCCAGCAGTTTAATGCTAGCGGGATCCTACGAGCAGTACTTC.

The chain couples TRBV5-8 to TRBJ2-1; D unclear. The germline V gene has CDR1 SGHTS and CDR2 YDEGEE. The germline V and J ends were trimmed by 0 bases and 6 bases, with 13 bases remaining between them. The CDR3 contains 15 residues. The CDR3 sequence is CASSLAGFGPNEQFF. The DNA of the CDR3 is TGTGCCAGCAGCTTGGCAGGATTCGGTCCCAATGAGCAGTTCTTC.

The chain joins TRBV9 to TRBJ1-1, with D perhaps matching TRBD1 (5 bases). The CDR3 spans 15 residues. V was cut by 0 bases and J by 4 bases, with 13 bases left in between. Germline assignment: CDR1 SGDLS and CDR2 YYNGEE. CDR3 nucleotides: TGTGCCAGCAGCGTAGTAGACAGTGGAAGCACTGAAGCTTTCTTT. This encodes CASSVVDSGSTEAFF.

This chain uses TRBV2 with TRBJ2-5; 8 bases agree with TRBD2. Trimming at V came to 9 bases and at J to 1 base, leaving 13 bases not matched to a gene. This CDR3 spans 16 amino acids. Germline values: CDR1 SNHLY, CDR2 FYNNEI. CDR3: CASGRAGGEIQETQYF. The CDR3, as DNA: TGTGCCAGTGGGCGTGCCGGGGGGGAAATCCAAGAGACCCAGTACTTC.

The rearrangement uses TRBV5-1 and TRBJ2-3; 9 nucleotides agree with TRBD1. Germline CDR1 and CDR2: SGHRS and YFSETQ. CDR3 size: 14 residues. V lost 7 bases to trimming and J lost 4 bases; unmatched junction nucleotides: 7. CDR3 protein: CASEIGQGPDTQYF. The DNA of the CDR3 is TGCGCCAGCGAAATAGGACAGGGGCCAGATACGCAGTATTTT. The complete variable domain, with remaining parts taken from reference TRBV5-1 and TRBJ2-3, reads KAGVTQTPRYLIKTRGQQVTLSCSPISGHRSVSWYQQTPGQGLQFLFEYFSETQRNKGNFPGRFSGRQFSNSRSEMNVSTLELGDSALYLCASEIGQGPDTQYFGPGTRLTVL.

DNA of the CDR3: TGTGCCAGCAGCCTTCACAGGGGTACACCTGCCGAAGCTTTCTTT. It translates to CASSLHRGTPAEAFF. The chain links TRBV14 to TRBJ1-1, with TRBD1 matching 7 bases. The CDR3 spans 15 residues. From germline, CDR1 is SGHDN and CDR2 FVKESK. The V gene end was trimmed by 4 bases and the J gene end by 8 bases; junction bases not matched to a gene: 13.

This chain joins TRBV4-1 and TRBJ1-1, with D tentatively TRBD1 (5 bases). The length of the CDR3 is 14 residues. Germline assignment: CDR1 MGHRA and CDR2 YSYEKL. The V end was cut by 0 bases, the J end by 3 bases, with 8 bases between. The CDR3 is CASSQDSRDTEAFF. The DNA of the CDR3 is TGCGCCAGCAGCCAAGATAGCAGGGACACTGAAGCTTTCTTT.

The genes are TRBV10-2 and TRBJ1-2, with D possibly being TRBD1 (5 bases). The CDR3 contains 12 residues. The V and J ends lost 3 bases and 8 bases respectively, with 10 bases between them. Germline loops: CDR1 WSHSY, CDR2 SAAADI. For the CDR3, the DNA is TGCGCCAGCAGTGATATCGGGGGAGGCTACACCTTC. Amino acids: CASSDIGGGYTF.

The chain carries TRBV10-1 and TRBJ2-2, with TRBD1 matching 9 bases. Germline trimming cut 6 bases from V and 6 bases from J; bases unmatched to any gene: 5. This CDR3 region has 14 residues. CDR1 and CDR2 from the germline V gene are WNHNN and SYGVQD (reference sequence). The CDR3 DNA reads as TGCGCCAGCAGAGGGGACAGGGCCGCCGGGGAGCTGTTTTTT. Encoded protein: CASRGDRAAGELFF.

V usage is TRBV2 and J usage is TRBJ1-5, with 7 nucleotides matching TRBD1. The germline CDR1 and CDR2 sequences are SNHLY and FYNNEI. V shed 7 bases, J shed 0 bases, and the junction held 6 bases outside the gene matches. The CDR3 is 15 residues long. Written as DNA, the CDR3 is TGTGCCAGCAACAGGGGACCGTATAGCAATCAGCCCCAGCATTTT. The encoded protein is CASNRGPYSNQPQHF.

The chain couples TRBV5-4 to TRBJ2-5, with a possible D match to TRBD1 (6 bases). The CDR3 runs 14 residues. The V gene's germline CDR1 is SGHNT and CDR2 YYREEE (reference sequence). V lost 4 bases, J lost 4 bases, and 14 bases lay in between. This CDR3 reads CASSPTGLRETQYF. As DNA, the CDR3 is TGTGCCAGCAGCCCCACAGGGTTGAGAGAGACCCAGTACTTC. Variable domain in full (rest from reference TRBV5-4 and TRBJ2-5): ETGVTQSPTHLIKTRGQQVTLRCSSQSGHNTVSWYQQALGQGPQFIFQYYREEENGRGNFPPRFSGLQFPNYSSELNVNALELDDSALYLCASSPTGLRETQYFGPGTRLLVL.

The chain is built from TRBV5-5 and TRBJ2-7, with 8 bases fitting TRBD2. CDR3 size: 13 residues. The V gene's germline CDR1 is SGHKS and CDR2 YYEKEE (reference sequence). J gave up 2 bases and V 7 bases, and 5 bases lay outside the gene matches. In nucleotides, the CDR3 is TGTGCCAGCGGACTAGCCCCCACCTACGAGCAGTACTTC. Residues: CASGLAPTYEQYF.

V usage is TRBV6-1 and J usage is TRBJ1-5; D gene uncertain. The germline gives CDR1 MNHNS, CDR2 SASEGT. V dropped 4 bases and J dropped 3 bases, with 10 bases sitting between them. There are 14 residues in the CDR3. The DNA of the CDR3 is TGTGCCAGCAGTGCCGCGAATCCCAATCAGCCCCAGCATTTT. Amino acid sequence: CASSAANPNQPQHF.

The CDR3 region has the DNA TGTGCCAGCAGTGAATCCAGGACTGAAGCTTTCTTT. This codes for CASSESRTEAFF. This chain links TRBV25-1 with TRBJ1-1; D ambiguous. Germline V gene lookup returns CDR1 MGHDK and CDR2 SYGVNS. Deletions cut 1 base from V and 5 bases from J, with 5 bases between. CDR3 length: 12 residues.

The chain uses TRBV13 and TRBJ1-2, with TRBD1 as a possible D gene (6 bases). The V gene lost 4 bases and the J gene lost 8 bases, with 11 bases spanning the gap. CDR3 size: 12 residues. The V gene's germline CDR1 is PRHDT and CDR2 FYEKMQ (reference sequence). CDR3 in DNA: TGTGCCAGCAGCTACTCAGGGGACGGCTACACCTTC. It codes for CASSYSGDGYTF.

The chain employs TRBV7-6 and TRBJ2-7, with a weak D call TRBD2 (5 bases). The CDR3 covers 12 residues. In germline, CDR1 is SGHVS, CDR2 FNYEAQ. The V gene lost 4 bases and the J gene lost 4 bases, with 8 bases spanning the gap. CDR3 in amino acids: CASSSGLYEQYF. The CDR3 bases are TGTGCCAGCAGCTCCGGACTTTACGAGCAGTACTTC. The whole variable domain, filled in from reference TRBV7-6 and TRBJ2-7, reads GAGVSQSPRYKVTKRGQDVALRCDPISGHVSLYWYRQALGQGPEFLTYFNYEAQQDKSGLPNDRFSAERPEGSISTLTIQRTEQRDSAMYRCASSSGLYEQYFGPGTRLTVT.

The chain is built from TRBV30 and TRBJ2-3, with TRBD2 matching over 11 bases. Germline lookup yields CDR1 GTSNPN and CDR2 SVGIG (reference sequence). This CDR3 has 15 residues. V dropped 4 bases and J dropped 6; count of bases not matched to a gene: 9. CDR3 nucleotide sequence: TGTGCCTGGACCCGGACTAGCGGGTCCAGGGATACGCAGTATTTT. Amino acid sequence: CAWTRTSGSRDTQYF.

The chain joins TRBV29-1 to TRBJ2-1; TRBD1 is a possible D gene (6 bases). This CDR3 spans 12 amino acids. Deletions cut 6 bases from V and 8 bases from J, with 14 bases between. The germline V gene has CDR1 SQVTM and CDR2 ANQGSEA. The CDR3 DNA reads TGCAGCGTCGTTAGGGGGAACTATGAGCAGTTCTTC. It specifies CSVVRGNYEQFF.